The T cell receptor (beta chain) under discussion was sequenced for a study of blood T cell repertoires in COVID-19. On the study more broadly: Sources were T cells, B-cell-depleted T cells, or PBMCs; the material itself was cDNA or gDNA.

Germline lookup yields CDR1 SNHLY and CDR2 FYNNEI. The CDR3 spans 13 residues. V was pared by 8 bases and J by 7 bases, with 5 bases of the junction left unmatched. Original processing notes: The authors estimated nucleated cell counts from reference gene primer amplification. Using immunoSEQ multiplex PCR, the repertoire was profiled, and TCRdb retains in-frame clones only, with some absent. V and J calls and clone size are copied from that table; D and trimming were computed from the DNA. The data show just over 150,000 clones, with around 83% seen just once and around 9.8% held by the top ten. This clonotype was obtained from a woman in her 50s with acute or convalescent COVID-19. The V call is TRBV2, the J call TRBJ2-4, with 10 bases matching TRBD2. What was sequenced was peripheral blood. In DNA form, the CDR3 reads TGTGCCAGCGGGGGACTAGCGAGGAACATTCAGTACTTC. It is translated as CASGGLARNIQYF. The full variable domain, rest sourced from reference TRBV2 and TRBJ2-4, is EPEVTQTPSHQVTQMGQEVILRCVPISNHLYFYWYRQILGQKVEFLVSFYNNEISEKSEIFDDQFSVERPDGSNFTLKIRSTKLEDSAMYFCASGGLARNIQYFGAGTRLSVL.